This section outlines one T cell receptor beta chain sequence together with its context. Using immunoSEQ multiplex PCR, the repertoire was profiled, and TCRdb retains in-frame clones only, with some absent. The sample records more than 250,000 clones, more than 70% being singletons. The source of the sample is a study of blood T cell repertoires in COVID-19. About the study: Spain, Italy and the United States supplied samples that represented acute and convalescent COVID-19.

Germline CDR1 is SGHKS and CDR2 is YYEKEE (reference sequence). The CDR3 has 16 residues. V trimming: 2 bases; J trimming: 2 bases; junction bases outside the gene matches: 7. Sequenced: peripheral blood. This sequence was found in a woman aged 50 to 60 with acute or convalescent COVID-19. J is TRBJ1-3 and V is TRBV5-5, with TRBD1 identical over 7 bases. The chain's CDR3 is CASSFSPDRAGNTIYF. CDR3 bases: TGTGCCAGCAGCTTTTCTCCTGACAGGGCTGGAAACACCATATATTTT. The full variable domain, in which reference TRBV5-5 and TRBJ1-3 provide the parts outside the CDR3, is DAGVTQSPTHLIKTRGQQVTLRCSPISGHKSVSWYQQVLGQGPQFIFQYYEKEERGRGNFPDRFSARQFPNYSSELNVNALLLGDSALYLCASSFSPDRAGNTIYFGEGSWLTVV.